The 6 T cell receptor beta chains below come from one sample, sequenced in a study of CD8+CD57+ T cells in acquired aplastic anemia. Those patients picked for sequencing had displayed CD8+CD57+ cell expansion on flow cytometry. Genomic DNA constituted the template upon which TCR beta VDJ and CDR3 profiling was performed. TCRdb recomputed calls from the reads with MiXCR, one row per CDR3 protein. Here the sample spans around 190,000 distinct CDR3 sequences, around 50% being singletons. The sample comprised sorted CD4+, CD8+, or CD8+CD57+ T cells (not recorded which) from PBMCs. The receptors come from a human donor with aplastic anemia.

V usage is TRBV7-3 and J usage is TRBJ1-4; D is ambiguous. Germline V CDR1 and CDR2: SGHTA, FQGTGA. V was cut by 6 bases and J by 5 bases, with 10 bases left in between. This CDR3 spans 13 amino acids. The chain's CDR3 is CASSATENEKLFF. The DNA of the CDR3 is TGTGCCAGCAGTGCTACAGAGAATGAAAAACTGTTTTTT.

CDR3 sequence: CASRGQGTTEAFF. In DNA, the CDR3 is TGTGCCAGCAGGGGACAGGGGACGACTGAAGCTTTCTTT. The J gene is TRBJ1-1, the V gene TRBV2, with 10 positions matching TRBD1. V lost 6 bases and J lost 5; bases outside the gene matches: 3. This CDR3 contains 13 residues. From germline, CDR1 is SNHLY and CDR2 FYNNEI.

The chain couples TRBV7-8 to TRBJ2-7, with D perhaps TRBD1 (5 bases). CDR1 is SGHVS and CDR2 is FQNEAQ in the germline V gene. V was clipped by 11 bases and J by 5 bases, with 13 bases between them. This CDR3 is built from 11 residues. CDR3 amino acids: CAPTGRDEQYF. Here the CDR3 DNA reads TGTGCCCCGACCGGCAGGGACGAGCAGTACTTC.

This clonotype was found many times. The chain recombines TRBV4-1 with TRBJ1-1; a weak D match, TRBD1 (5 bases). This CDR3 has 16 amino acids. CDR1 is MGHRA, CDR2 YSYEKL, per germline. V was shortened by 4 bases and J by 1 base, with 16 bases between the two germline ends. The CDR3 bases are TGCGCCAGCAGCCCACGTGCCATAACAGGGAACACTGAAGCTTTCTTT. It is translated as CASSPRAITGNTEAFF.

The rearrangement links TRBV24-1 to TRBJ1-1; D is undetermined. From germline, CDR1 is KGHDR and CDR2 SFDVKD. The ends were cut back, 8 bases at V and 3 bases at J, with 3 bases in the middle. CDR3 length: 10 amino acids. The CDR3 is CATTYTEAFF. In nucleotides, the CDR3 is TGTGCCACCACCTACACTGAAGCTTTCTTT.

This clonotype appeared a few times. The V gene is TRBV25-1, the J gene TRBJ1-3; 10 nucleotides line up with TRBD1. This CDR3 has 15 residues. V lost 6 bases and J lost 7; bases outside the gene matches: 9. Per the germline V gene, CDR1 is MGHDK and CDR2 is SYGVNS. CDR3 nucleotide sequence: TGTGCCAGCAGCCTAGGGACAGGGGAGTCGAACACCATATATTTT. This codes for CASSLGTGESNTIYF.